A single sample is the source of the 5 T cell receptor beta chains below, sequenced in a study of T cell responses to AZD1222 COVID-19 vaccine. Using immunoSEQ multiplex PCR, the repertoire was profiled, and TCRdb retains in-frame clones only, with some absent. The table has some 190,000 clones, 80% to 95% seen once. The source material was peripheral blood, sampled 28 days after the second AZD1222 dose. These receptors were collected from an adult who received the AZD1222 COVID-19 vaccine.

V gene TRBV7-2 combines with J gene TRBJ1-1; D unresolved. CDR1 SGHTA and CDR2 FQGNSA come from the germline V gene. This CDR3 contains 15 residues. The V and J ends lost 1 base and 6 bases respectively, with 15 bases between them. As DNA, the CDR3 is TGTGCCAGCAGCTTAGAGTTCAGGCGCCGTCCTGAAGCTTTCTTT. As protein: CASSLEFRRRPEAFF. The whole variable domain, remainder taken from reference TRBV7-2 and TRBJ1-1, is GAGVSQSPSNKVTEKGKDVELRCDPISGHTALYWYRQSLGQGLEFLIYFQGNSAPDKSGLPSDRFSAERTGGSVSTLTIQRTQQEDSAVYLCASSLEFRRRPEAFFGQGTRLTVV.

This rearrangement joins TRBV5-1 to TRBJ2-7; TRBD1 matches 12 bases. Germline CDR1 is SGHRS and CDR2 is YFSETQ. J was trimmed by 7 bases and V by 1 base; bases with no gene match: 6. This CDR3 has 15 residues. CDR3 residues: CASSLLGTGGHEQYF. CDR3 bases: TGCGCCAGCAGCTTGTTGGGGACAGGGGGCCATGAGCAGTACTTC.

The chain combines TRBV27 with TRBJ1-1; the D gene is possibly TRBD1 (6 bases). Trimming stripped 7 bases from V and 5 bases from J, with 17 bases between. Germline CDR1 reads MNHEY; CDR2 reads SMNVEV (reference sequence). The CDR3 covers 14 residues. The CDR3 protein is CASTPRGSWTEAFF. In nucleotides, the CDR3 is TGTGCCAGCACCCCCAGGGGCAGCTGGACTGAAGCTTTCTTT.

There are a few counts of this clone. The chain combines TRBV11-2 with TRBJ2-7, with a possible D match to TRBD2 (5 bases). Germline CDR1 is SGHAT and CDR2 is FQNNGV. The CDR3 contains 14 residues. The V and J ends lost 0 bases and 7 bases respectively, with 13 bases between them. The CDR3 protein is CASSLDALAREQYF. CDR3 DNA: TGTGCCAGCAGCTTAGATGCGCTAGCACGGGAGCAGTACTTC. Using reference TRBV11-2 and TRBJ2-7 for the parts outside the CDR3, the full variable domain is EAGVAQSPRYKIIEKRQSVAFWCNPISGHATLYWYQQILGQGPKLLIQFQNNGVVDDSQLPKDRFSAERLKGVDSTLKIQPAKLEDSAVYLCASSLDALAREQYFGPGTRLTVT.

The rearrangement uses TRBV9 and TRBJ2-7; 7 nucleotides align to TRBD2. This CDR3 spans 14 amino acids. J lost 6 bases, V lost 4 bases, and 10 bases had no gene match. Germline V lookup: CDR1 SGDLS, CDR2 YYNGEE. The CDR3 is CASSPGLEGGEQYF. The CDR3 region has the DNA TGTGCCAGCAGCCCTGGACTAGAGGGTGGCGAGCAGTACTTC.